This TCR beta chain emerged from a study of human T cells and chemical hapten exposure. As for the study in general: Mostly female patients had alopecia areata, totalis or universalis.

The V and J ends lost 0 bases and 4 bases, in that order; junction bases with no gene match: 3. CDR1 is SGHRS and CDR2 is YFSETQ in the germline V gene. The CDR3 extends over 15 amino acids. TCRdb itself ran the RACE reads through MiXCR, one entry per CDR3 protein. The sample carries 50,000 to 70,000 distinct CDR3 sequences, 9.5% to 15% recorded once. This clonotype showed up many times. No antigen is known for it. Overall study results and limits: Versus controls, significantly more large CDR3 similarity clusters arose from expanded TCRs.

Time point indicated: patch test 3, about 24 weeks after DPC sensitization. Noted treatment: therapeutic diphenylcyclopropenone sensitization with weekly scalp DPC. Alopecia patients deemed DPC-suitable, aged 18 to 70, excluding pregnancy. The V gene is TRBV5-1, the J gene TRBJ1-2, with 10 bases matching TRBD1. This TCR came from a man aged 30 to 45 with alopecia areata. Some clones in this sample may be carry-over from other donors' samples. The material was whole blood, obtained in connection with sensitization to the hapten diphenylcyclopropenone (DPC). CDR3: CASSLEGQGSYGYTF. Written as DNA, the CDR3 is TGCGCCAGCAGCTTGGAGGGACAGGGGAGCTATGGCTACACCTTC.